The 12 T cell receptor beta chains reported below all come from one sample, sequenced in a study of T cell responses to AZD1222 COVID-19 vaccine. Sequencing used immunoSEQ multiplex PCR; TCRdb keeps in-frame clones, though not all of them. The sample contains 40,000 to 55,000 clones, 80% to 95% of which appear only once. This specimen consisted of peripheral blood, obtained 28 days after the second AZD1222 dose. These receptors were obtained from an adult who received the AZD1222 COVID-19 vaccine.

The CDR3 loop is CASTEDRGNIQYF. CDR3 in DNA: TGTGCCAGCACCGAGGACAGGGGCAACATTCAGTACTTC. The chain joins TRBV6-5 to TRBJ2-4; TRBD1 matches 9 bases. This CDR3 contains 13 residues. Per the germline V gene, CDR1 is MNHEY and CDR2 is SVGAGI. V was pared by 7 bases and J by 7 bases, with 5 bases of the junction left unmatched.

The chain employs TRBV29-1 and TRBJ2-1; 7 bases line up with TRBD1. The V gene end was trimmed by 7 bases and the J gene end by 0 bases; junction bases not matched to a gene: 9. Germline-derived CDR1 and CDR2 are SQVTM and ANQGSEA. The CDR3 extends over 15 amino acids. CDR3 region: CSGGQLLSSYNEQFF. CDR3 sequence (DNA): TGCAGCGGGGGACAGCTTTTGAGCTCCTACAATGAGCAGTTCTTC.

The chain is built from TRBV7-2 and TRBJ1-2; 8 nucleotides align to TRBD1. The V gene's germline CDR1 is SGHTA and CDR2 FQGNSA. V was clipped by 5 bases and J by 3 bases; unmatched bases: 5. CDR3 length: 14 amino acids. The CDR3 DNA is TGTGCCAGCAGCACGGGGGGACAGGACTATGGCTACACCTTC. As protein: CASSTGGQDYGYTF.

The gene calls are TRBV30 and TRBJ1-1; 12 bases match TRBD1. There are 15 residues in the CDR3. The germline CDR1 and CDR2 sequences are GTSNPN and SVGIG (reference sequence). The DNA for the CDR3 is TGTGCTTCTACGGGACAGGGGGCGAGGTTGACTGAAGCTTTCTTT. Protein product: CASTGQGARLTEAFF.

V usage is TRBV28 and J usage is TRBJ2-7; D possibly corresponds to TRBD1 (5 bases). V lost 6 bases and J 2 bases, leaving 14 bases between the germline ends. CDR3 length: 14 amino acids. Germline CDR1 MDHEN, CDR2 SYDVKM. For the CDR3, the DNA is TGTGCCAGCAGGGACCGACAGAAGACCTACGAGCAGTACTTC. Translated, it gives CASRDRQKTYEQYF.

The chain recombines TRBV4-3 with TRBJ2-2; 7 nucleotides agree with TRBD1. The V and J ends lost 1 base and 3 bases, in that order; junction bases with no gene match: 5. This CDR3 has 16 amino acids. The V gene's germline CDR1 is LGHNA and CDR2 YSLEER. The DNA of the CDR3 is TGCGCCAGCAGCCAAGTCCCGGGACAGCACACCGGGGAGCTGTTTTTT. This codes for CASSQVPGQHTGELFF.

CDR3 coding DNA: TGTGCCGGGACCCATAGGGGGAACACTGAAGCTTTCTTT. Translated, it gives CAGTHRGNTEAFF. This chain joins TRBV30 and TRBJ1-1, with D maybe TRBD1 (5 bases). Per germline, CDR1 GTSNPN and CDR2 SVGIG (reference sequence). The CDR3 sequence is 13 residues long. With 8 bases removed from V and 1 base from J, the gap between germline ends came to 14 bases. Drawing the rest from reference TRBV30 and TRBJ1-1, the complete variable domain is SQTIHQWPATLVQPVGSPLSLECTVEGTSNPNLYWYRQAAGRGLQLLFYSVGIGQISSEVPQNLSASRPQDRQFILSSKKLLLSDSGFYLCAGTHRGNTEAFFGQGTRLTVV.

CDR3 DNA sequence: TGTGCTAGTGGTTTGGGGGGTCACTCCGGAAACACCATATATTTT. Protein sequence: CASGLGGHSGNTIYF. This chain joins TRBV12-5 and TRBJ1-3; no clear D. The CDR3 is 15 amino acids. V lost 1 base, J lost 4 bases, and 11 bases lay in between. The germline V gene encodes CDR1 LGHNT and CDR2 FRNRAP.

The chain joins TRBV19 to TRBJ1-6, with TRBD1 matching over 8 bases. The CDR3 runs to 16 residues. Losses at the gene ends were 5 bases for V and 10 bases for J; bases not matched to a gene: 13. The germline gives CDR1 LNHDA, CDR2 SQIVND (reference sequence). CDR3 residues: CASSPHGQGFRSPLHF. The CDR3 DNA is TGTGCCAGTAGTCCGCACGGACAGGGCTTTAGGTCACCCCTCCACTTT.

The table lists this clone with a few counts. V usage is TRBV7-2 and J usage is TRBJ2-2, with unresolved D. Germline CDR1 and CDR2: SGHTA and FQGNSA. The ends were cut back, 1 base at V and 4 bases at J, with 1 base in the middle. CDR3 size: 12 residues. CDR3 sequence (DNA): TGTGCCAGCAGCTTAGTCACCGGGGAGCTGTTTTTT. As protein: CASSLVTGELFF.

V and J are TRBV19 and TRBJ2-2, with TRBD1 as a possible D gene (5 bases). Germline lookup yields CDR1 LNHDA and CDR2 SQIVND (reference sequence). The length of the CDR3 is 16 residues. V was cut by 3 bases and J by 1 base, with 12 bases left in between. The CDR3 sequence is CASSILGRENTGELFF. The CDR3 nucleotides are TGTGCCAGTAGTATTTTGGGCAGGGAGAACACCGGGGAGCTGTTTTTT.

Points on this clone: Distinct nucleotide sequences in the sample also encode this CDR3. The chain carries TRBV7-9 and TRBJ2-7; the D call may be TRBD1 or TRBD2 (5 bases each). The CDR3 extends over 12 amino acids. Germline V gene lookup returns CDR1 SEHNR and CDR2 FQNEAQ (reference sequence). V was cut by 8 bases and J by 1 base, with 9 bases left in between. CDR3 bases: TGTGCCAGCGGGGACGGATCCTACGAGCAGTACTTC. Amino acids: CASGDGSYEQYF.